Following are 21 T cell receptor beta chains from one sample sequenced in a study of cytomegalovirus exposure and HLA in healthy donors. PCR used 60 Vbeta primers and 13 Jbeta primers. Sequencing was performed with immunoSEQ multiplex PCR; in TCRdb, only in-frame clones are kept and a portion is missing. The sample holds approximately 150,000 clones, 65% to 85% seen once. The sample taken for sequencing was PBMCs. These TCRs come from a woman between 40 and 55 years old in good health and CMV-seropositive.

CDR3 loop: CASRSGTSAPYEQYF. The DNA for the CDR3 is TGTGCCAGCAGATCCGGGACTAGCGCTCCCTACGAGCAGTACTTC. This chain joins TRBV2 and TRBJ2-7; 10 nucleotides match TRBD2. The CDR3 has 15 amino acids. V dropped 6 bases and J dropped 2; count of bases not matched to a gene: 7. Germline values: CDR1 SNHLY, CDR2 FYNNEI. Complete variable domain (other parts from reference TRBV2 and TRBJ2-7): EPEVTQTPSHQVTQMGQEVILRCVPISNHLYFYWYRQILGQKVEFLVSFYNNEISEKSEIFDDQFSVERPDGSNFTLKIRSTKLEDSAMYFCASRSGTSAPYEQYFGPGTRLTVT.

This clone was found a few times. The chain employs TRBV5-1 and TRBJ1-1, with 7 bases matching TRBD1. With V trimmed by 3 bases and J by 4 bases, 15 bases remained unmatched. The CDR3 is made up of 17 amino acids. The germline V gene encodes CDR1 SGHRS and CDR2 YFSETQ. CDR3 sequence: CASSSETGLRGGTEAFF. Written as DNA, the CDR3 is TGCGCCAGCAGCTCTGAGACAGGGCTCAGGGGCGGCACTGAAGCTTTCTTT.

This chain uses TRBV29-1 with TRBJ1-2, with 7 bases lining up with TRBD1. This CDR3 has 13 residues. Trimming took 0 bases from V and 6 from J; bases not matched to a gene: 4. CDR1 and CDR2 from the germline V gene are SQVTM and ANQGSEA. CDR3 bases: TGCAGCGTTGAAGATCCCACAGGGGATGGCTACACCTTC. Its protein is CSVEDPTGDGYTF. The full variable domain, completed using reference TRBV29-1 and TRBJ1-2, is SAVISQKPSRDICQRGTSLTIQCQVDSQVTMMFWYRQQPGQSLTLIATANQGSEATYESGFVIDKFPISRPNLTFSTLTVSNMSPEDSSIYLCSVEDPTGDGYTFGSGTRLTVV.

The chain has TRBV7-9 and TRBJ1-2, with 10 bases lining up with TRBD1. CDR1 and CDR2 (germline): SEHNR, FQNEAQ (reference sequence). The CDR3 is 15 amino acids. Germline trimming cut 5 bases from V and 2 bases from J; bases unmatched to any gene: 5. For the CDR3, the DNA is TGTGCCAGCAGCCCTGGGACAGGGGACAACTATGGCTACACCTTC. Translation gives CASSPGTGDNYGYTF.

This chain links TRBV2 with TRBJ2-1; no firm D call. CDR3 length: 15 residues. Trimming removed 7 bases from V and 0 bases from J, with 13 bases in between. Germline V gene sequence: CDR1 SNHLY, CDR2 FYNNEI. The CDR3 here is CASTLLVSSYNEQFF. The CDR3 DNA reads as TGTGCCAGCACACTGCTTGTTAGCTCCTACAATGAGCAGTTCTTC.

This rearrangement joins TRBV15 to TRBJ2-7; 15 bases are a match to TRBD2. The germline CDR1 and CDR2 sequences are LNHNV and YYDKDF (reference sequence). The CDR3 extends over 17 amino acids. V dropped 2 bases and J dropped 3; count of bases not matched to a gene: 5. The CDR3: CATSRLGLAGGVYEQYF. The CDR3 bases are TGTGCCACCAGCAGACTGGGACTAGCGGGGGGAGTCTACGAGCAGTACTTC.

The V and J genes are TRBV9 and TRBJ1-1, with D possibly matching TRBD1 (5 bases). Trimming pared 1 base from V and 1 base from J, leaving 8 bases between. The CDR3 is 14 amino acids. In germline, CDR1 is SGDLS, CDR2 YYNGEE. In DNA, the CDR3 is TGTGCCAGCAGCGTACAAGGGGAGAACACTGAAGCTTTCTTT. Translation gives CASSVQGENTEAFF.

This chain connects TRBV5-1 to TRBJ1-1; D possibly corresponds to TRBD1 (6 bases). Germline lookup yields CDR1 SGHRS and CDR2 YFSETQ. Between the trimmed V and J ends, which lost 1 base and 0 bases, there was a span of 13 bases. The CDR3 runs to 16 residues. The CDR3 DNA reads TGCGCCAGCAGCTTGTTCCCAGGGGCTGTGAACACTGAAGCTTTCTTT. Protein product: CASSLFPGAVNTEAFF.

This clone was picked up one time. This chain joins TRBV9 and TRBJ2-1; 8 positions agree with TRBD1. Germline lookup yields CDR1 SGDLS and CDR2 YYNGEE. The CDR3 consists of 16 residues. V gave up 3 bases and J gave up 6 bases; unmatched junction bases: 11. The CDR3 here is CASSGQGAGMFNEQFF. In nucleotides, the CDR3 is TGTGCCAGCAGCGGCCAGGGGGCGGGAATGTTCAATGAGCAGTTCTTC. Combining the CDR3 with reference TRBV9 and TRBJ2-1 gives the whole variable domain DSGVTQTPKHLITATGQRVTLRCSPRSGDLSVYWYQQSLDQGLQFLIQYYNGEERAKGNILERFSAQQFPDLHSELNLSSLELGDSALYFCASSGQGAGMFNEQFFGPGTRLTVL.

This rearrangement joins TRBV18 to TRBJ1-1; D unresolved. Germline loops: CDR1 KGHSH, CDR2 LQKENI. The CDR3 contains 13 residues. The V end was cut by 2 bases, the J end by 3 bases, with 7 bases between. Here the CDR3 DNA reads TGTGCCAGCTCACCAGAACAAGACACTGAAGCTTTCTTT. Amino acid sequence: CASSPEQDTEAFF. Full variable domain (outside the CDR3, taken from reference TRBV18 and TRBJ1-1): NAGVMQNPRHLVRRRGQEARLRCSPMKGHSHVYWYRQLPEEGLKFMVYLQKENIIDESGMPKERFSAEFPKEGPSILRIQQVVRGDSAAYFCASSPEQDTEAFFGQGTRLTVV.

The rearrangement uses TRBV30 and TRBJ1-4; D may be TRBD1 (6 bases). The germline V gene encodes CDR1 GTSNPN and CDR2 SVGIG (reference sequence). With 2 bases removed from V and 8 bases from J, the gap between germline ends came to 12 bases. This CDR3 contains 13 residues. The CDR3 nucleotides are TGTGCCTGGAGTTCGGGGGGCGGGGAAAAACTGTTTTTT. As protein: CAWSSGGGEKLFF.

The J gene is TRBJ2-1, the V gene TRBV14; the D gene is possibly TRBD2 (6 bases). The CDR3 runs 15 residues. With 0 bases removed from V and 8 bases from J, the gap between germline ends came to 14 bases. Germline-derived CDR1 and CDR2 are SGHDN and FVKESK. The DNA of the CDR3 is TGTGCCAGCAGCCAAGATATCGGGGGTTGGGATGAGCAGTTCTTC. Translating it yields CASSQDIGGWDEQFF.

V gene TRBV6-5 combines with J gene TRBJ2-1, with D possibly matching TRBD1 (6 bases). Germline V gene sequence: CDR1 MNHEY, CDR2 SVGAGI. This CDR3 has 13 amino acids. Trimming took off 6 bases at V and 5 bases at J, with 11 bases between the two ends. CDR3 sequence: CASRGQGDNEQFF. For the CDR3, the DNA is TGTGCCAGCAGGGGACAAGGGGACAATGAGCAGTTCTTC.

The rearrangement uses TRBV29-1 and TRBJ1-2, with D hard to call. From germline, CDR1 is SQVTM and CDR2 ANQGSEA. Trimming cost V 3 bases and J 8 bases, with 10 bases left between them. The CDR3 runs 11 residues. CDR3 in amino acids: CSVDEAGGYTF. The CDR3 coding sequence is TGCAGCGTTGATGAGGCGGGCGGCTACACCTTC.

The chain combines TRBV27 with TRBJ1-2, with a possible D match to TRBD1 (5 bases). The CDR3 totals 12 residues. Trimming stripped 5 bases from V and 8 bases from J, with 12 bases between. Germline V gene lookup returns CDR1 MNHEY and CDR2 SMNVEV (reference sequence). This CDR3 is CASSPQGGGYTF. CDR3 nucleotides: TGTGCCAGCAGTCCTCAGGGTGGAGGCTACACCTTC.

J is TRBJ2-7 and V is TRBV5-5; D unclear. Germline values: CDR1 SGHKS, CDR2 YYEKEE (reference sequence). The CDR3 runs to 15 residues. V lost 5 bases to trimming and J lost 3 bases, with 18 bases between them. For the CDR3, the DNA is TGTGCCAGCAGTTTCGACAACATCCACCTCTACGAGCAGTACTTC. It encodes CASSFDNIHLYEQYF.

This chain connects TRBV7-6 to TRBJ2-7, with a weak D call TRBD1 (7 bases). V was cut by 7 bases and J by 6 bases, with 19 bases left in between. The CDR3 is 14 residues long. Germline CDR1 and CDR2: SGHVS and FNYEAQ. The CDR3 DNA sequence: TGTGCCAGCACCGCGCGGAGGGGGCAAGGCGAGCAGTACTTC. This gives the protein CASTARRGQGEQYF. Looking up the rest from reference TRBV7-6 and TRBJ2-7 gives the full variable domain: GAGVSQSPRYKVTKRGQDVALRCDPISGHVSLYWYRQALGQGPEFLTYFNYEAQQDKSGLPNDRFSAERPEGSISTLTIQRTEQRDSAMYRCASTARRGQGEQYFGPGTRLTVT.

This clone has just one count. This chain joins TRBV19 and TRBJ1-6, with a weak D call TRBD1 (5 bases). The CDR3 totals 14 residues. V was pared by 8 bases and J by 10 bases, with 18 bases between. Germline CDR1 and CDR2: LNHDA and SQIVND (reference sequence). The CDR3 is CASCHPGLGSPLHF. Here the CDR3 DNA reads TGTGCCAGTTGCCACCCGGGACTTGGGTCACCCCTCCACTTT.

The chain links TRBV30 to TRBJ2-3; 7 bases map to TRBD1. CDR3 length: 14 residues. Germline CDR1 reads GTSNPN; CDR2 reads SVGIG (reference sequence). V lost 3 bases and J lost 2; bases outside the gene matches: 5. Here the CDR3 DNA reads TGTGCCTGGAGACACGGACAGGTCACAGATACGCAGTATTTT. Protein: CAWRHGQVTDTQYF.

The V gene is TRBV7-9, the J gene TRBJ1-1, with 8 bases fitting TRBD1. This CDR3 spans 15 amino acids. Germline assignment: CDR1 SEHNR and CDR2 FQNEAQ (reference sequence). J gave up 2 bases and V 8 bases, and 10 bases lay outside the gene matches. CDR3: CASDDRGGINTEAFF. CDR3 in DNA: TGTGCCAGCGACGACAGGGGAGGGATAAACACTGAAGCTTTCTTT.

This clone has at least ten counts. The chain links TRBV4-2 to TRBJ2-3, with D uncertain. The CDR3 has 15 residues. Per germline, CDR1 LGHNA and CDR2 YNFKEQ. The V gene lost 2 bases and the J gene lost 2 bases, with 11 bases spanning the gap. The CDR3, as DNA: TGTGCCAGCAGCCAATCCCCCTCCCCCACAGATACGCAGTATTTT. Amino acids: CASSQSPSPTDTQYF.